One T cell receptor beta chain is described in this entry. Its cognate antigen is unknown. The time point was: cycle 4 day 1 (C4D1), after five to seven weeks of nivolumab. Each patient's relapse followed autologous stem cell transplantation, and brentuximab vedotin exposure varied. Looked up from germline, CDR1 is ENHRY and CDR2 is SYGVKD. V shed 8 bases and J shed 4 bases, with 17 bases lying between them. This CDR3 comprises 14 residues. This record belongs to a study of PD-1 blockade in classical Hodgkin lymphoma. Regarding the study as a whole: The origin of the repertoire differences remains undefined, with disease activity or prior therapy as possible causes. The diversity seen at baseline in complete responders resembled that of newly diagnosed patients.

The protocol was immunoSEQ multiplex PCR, while the TCRdb copy is restricted to in-frame clones and leaves out a portion. The table shows some 86,000 clones, with approximately 90% occurring only once. This TCR came from a human donor with classical Hodgkin lymphoma. This chain uses TRBV10-3 with TRBJ1-2, with a weak D call TRBD1 (5 bases). The sample here was peripheral blood mononuclear cells (PBMCs), taken before the fourth cycle of nivolumab. CDR3 DNA: TGTGCCATCGGGACCCAGGTGGAGAGCTATGGCTACACCTTC. Translating gives CAIGTQVESYGYTF.